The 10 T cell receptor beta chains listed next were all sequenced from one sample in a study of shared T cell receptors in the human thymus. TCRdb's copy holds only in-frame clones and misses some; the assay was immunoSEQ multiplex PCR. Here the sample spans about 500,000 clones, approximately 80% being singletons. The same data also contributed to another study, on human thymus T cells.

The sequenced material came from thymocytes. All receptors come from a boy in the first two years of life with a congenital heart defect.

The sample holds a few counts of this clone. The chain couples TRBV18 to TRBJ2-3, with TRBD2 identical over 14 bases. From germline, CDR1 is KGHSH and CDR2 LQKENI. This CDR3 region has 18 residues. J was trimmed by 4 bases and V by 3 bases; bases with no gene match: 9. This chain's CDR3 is CASSPRLAGGPKADTQYF. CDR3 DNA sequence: TGTGCCAGCTCACCCCGACTAGCGGGAGGGCCGAAGGCAGATACGCAGTATTTT.

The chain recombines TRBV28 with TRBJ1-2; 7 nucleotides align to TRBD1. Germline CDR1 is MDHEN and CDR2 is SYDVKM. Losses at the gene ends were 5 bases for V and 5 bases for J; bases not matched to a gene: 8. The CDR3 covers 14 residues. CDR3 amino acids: CASSTALTGYGYTF. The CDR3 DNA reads TGTGCCAGCAGTACCGCCTTGACAGGGTATGGCTACACCTTC.

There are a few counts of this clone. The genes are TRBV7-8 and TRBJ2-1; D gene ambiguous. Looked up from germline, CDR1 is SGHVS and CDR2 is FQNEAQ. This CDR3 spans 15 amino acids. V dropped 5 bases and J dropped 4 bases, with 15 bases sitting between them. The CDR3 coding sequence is TGTGCCAGCAGCCTACTCCCCCAAGAATACAATGAGCAGTTCTTC. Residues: CASSLLPQEYNEQFF.

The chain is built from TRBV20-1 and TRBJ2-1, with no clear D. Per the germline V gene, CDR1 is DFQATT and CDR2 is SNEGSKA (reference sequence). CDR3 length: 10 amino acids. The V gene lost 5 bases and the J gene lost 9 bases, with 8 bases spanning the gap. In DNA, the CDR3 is TGCAGTGCTTCCACCGGTGAGCAGTTCTTC. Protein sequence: CSASTGEQFF.

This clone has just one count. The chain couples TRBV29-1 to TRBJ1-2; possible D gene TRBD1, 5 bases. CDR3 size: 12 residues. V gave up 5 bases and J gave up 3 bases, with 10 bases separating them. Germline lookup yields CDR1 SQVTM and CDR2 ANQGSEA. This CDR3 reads CSVSQGDYGYTF. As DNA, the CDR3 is TGCAGCGTTAGTCAGGGTGACTATGGCTACACCTTC.

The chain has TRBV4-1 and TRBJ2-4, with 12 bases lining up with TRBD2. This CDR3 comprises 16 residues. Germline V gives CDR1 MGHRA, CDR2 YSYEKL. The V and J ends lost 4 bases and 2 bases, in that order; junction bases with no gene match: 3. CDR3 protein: CASSPTSGRTKNIQYF. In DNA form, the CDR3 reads TGCGCCAGCAGCCCAACTAGCGGGAGGACCAAAAACATTCAGTACTTC.

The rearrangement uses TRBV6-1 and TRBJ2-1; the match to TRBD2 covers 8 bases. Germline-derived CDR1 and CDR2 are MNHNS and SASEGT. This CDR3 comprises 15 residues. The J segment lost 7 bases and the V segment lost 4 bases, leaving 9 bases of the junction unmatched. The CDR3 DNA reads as TGTGCCAGCAGTGGAGCGGGAGATATAGGGAATGAGCAGTTCTTC. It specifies CASSGAGDIGNEQFF.

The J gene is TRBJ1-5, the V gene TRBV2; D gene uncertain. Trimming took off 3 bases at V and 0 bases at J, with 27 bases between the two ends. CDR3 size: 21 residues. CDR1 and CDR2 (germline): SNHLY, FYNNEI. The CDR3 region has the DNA TGTGCCAGCAGTGAGCGGACGGCCCCCCCGGAGGGCCCTAGTAGCAATCAGCCCCAGCATTTT. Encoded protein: CASSERTAPPEGPSSNQPQHF.

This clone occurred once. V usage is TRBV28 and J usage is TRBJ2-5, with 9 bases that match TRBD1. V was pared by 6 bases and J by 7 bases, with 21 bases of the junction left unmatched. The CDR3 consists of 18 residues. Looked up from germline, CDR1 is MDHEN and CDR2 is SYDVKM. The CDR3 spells CASSLKPDRGRGLWTQYF. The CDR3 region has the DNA TGTGCCAGCAGCCTAAAACCGGACAGGGGAAGGGGCCTCTGGACCCAGTACTTC.

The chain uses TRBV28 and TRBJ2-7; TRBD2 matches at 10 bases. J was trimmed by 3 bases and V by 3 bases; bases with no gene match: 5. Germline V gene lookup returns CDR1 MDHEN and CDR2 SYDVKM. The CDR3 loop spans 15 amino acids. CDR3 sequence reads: CASSFQREGCYEQYF. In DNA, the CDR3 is TGTGCCAGCAGTTTCCAGCGGGAGGGCTGCTACGAGCAGTACTTC.